The rows below give T cell receptor beta chains drawn from one sample of a study of shared clonotypes between healthy human individuals. The repertoire was sequenced with immunoSEQ multiplex PCR; TCRdb's copy has only in-frame clones and lacks some. Of roughly 500,000 clones listed, 90% to 96% are singletons. The sequencing input was naive CD4+ T cells sorted from blood. Receptors were obtained from a woman aged 30 to 39 in good health. The CDR3 runs from the conserved cysteine through the conserved F or W. The order of the fields is CDR3 length, D gene, J gene, clone size, V gene, CDR3 DNA, CDR3 protein. D genes are given only for firm matches. Size is omitted from some rows. Given values are once, few, many or a class for expanded clones.

15 TRBD2 TRBJ2-1 NA TRBV9 TGTGCCAGCAGCGTAGATGCGGGAGGGGCTGGTGAGCAGTTCTTC CASSVDAGGAGEQFF
12 NA TRBJ1-3 once TRBV2 TGTGCCAGCGGAACAGGAGGAAACACCATATATTTT CASGTGGNTIYF
15 TRBD1 TRBJ1-3 NA TRBV6-5 TGTGCCAGCGGGTGGACAGGAAACTCTGGAAACACCATATATTTT CASGWTGNSGNTIYF
15 TRBD1 TRBJ2-7 NA TRBV28 TGTGCCAGCAGTTCAGGGGGCGCGAAGTTCCACGAGCAGTACTTC CASSSGGAKFHEQYF
14 NA TRBJ1-1 NA TRBV6-1 TGTGCCAGCAAACCGGGACCCATGAACACTGAAGCTTTCTTT CASKPGPMNTEAFF
14 TRBD2 TRBJ2-7 NA TRBV7-3 TGTGCCAGCAGCTCGGACGGGAGGGCCTACGAGCAGTACTTC CASSSDGRAYEQYF
16 TRBD2 TRBJ2-5 NA TRBV5-1 TGCGCCAGCAGCTTGGTGGCTAGCGGGACCCAAGAGACCCAGTACTTC CASSLVASGTQETQYF
14 TRBD1 TRBJ1-1 NA TRBV27 TGTGCCAGCAGATACGGACAGGGCGGGACTGAAGCTTTCTTT CASRYGQGGTEAFF
18 NA TRBJ2-6 NA TRBV21-1 TGTGCCAGCATTATCCGAGACAGGAAGAGCTCTGGGGCCAACGTCCTGACTTTC CASIIRDRKSSGANVLTF
17 TRBD2 TRBJ2-1 NA TRBV4-2 TGTGCCAGCAGCCAAGAACTAGCGGGAGGCCTTGGGAATGAGCAGTTCTTC CASSQELAGGLGNEQFF
12 NA TRBJ2-1 NA TRBV7-9 TGTGCCAGCAGCTCGGGACTGCCTGAGCAGTTCTTC CASSSGLPEQFF
14 TRBD1 TRBJ1-2 NA TRBV18 TGTGCCAGCTCATCGCGACAGGGGGCTAATGGCTACACCTTC CASSSRQGANGYTF
17 TRBD1 TRBJ1-5 NA TRBV28 TGTGCCAGTCGCGTGGGACAGGGGCGGTTTCGCAATCAGCCCCAGCATTTT CASRVGQGRFRNQPQHF
14 NA TRBJ1-4 NA TRBV6-5 TGTGCCAGCAGTTACTCTGGGGCTAATGAAAAACTGTTTTTT CASSYSGANEKLFF
14 NA TRBJ2-5 NA TRBV19 TGTGCCAGTAGTGTCGGGACGACCCAAGAGACCCAGTACTTC CASSVGTTQETQYF
15 NA TRBJ2-1 NA TRBV5-1 TGCGCCAGCAGCTTGGAAGGACAACTCTACAATGAGCAGTTCTTC CASSLEGQLYNEQFF
18 TRBD2 TRBJ2-5 NA TRBV9 TGTGCCAGCAGCGTAGGAGGACTAGCGGGGTCTTTTCAAGAGACCCAGTACTTC CASSVGGLAGSFQETQYF
16 TRBD2 TRBJ2-3 NA TRBV7-2 TGTGCCAGCAGCTCTACAACTAGCGGGAGGTGGGATACGCAGTATTTT CASSSTTSGRWDTQYF
17 TRBD1 TRBJ2-7 NA TRBV28 TGTGCCAGCAGTACAGGGGGCGCTTCCGGGTGGTCGTCCGAGCAGTACTTC CASSTGGASGWSSEQYF
15 TRBD1 TRBJ2-2 NA TRBV4-2 TGTGCCAGCAGCCAGGACAGGGGAAACACCGGGGAGCTGTTTTTT CASSQDRGNTGELFF
15 TRBD2 TRBJ2-3 once TRBV18 TGTGCCAGCTCACCAGTAGCGGGAGGATCAGATACGCAGTATTTT CASSPVAGGSDTQYF
10 NA TRBJ2-1 few TRBV20-1 TGCAGTGCCCTTGGGGATAAGCAGTTCTTC CSALGDKQFF
14 NA TRBJ2-5 NA TRBV9 TGTGCCAGCAGCGTTTTAGGTGTCTCAGGGACCCAGTACTTC CASSVLGVSGTQYF
14 NA TRBJ2-7 NA TRBV5-6 TGTGCCAGCAGCTTGTTTGACAGACCTAACGAGCAGTACTTC CASSLFDRPNEQYF
15 NA TRBJ2-1 NA TRBV29-1 TGCAGCGTGCACGGGGGACCTGGGCACTACAATGAGCAGTTCTTC CSVHGGPGHYNEQFF
17 NA TRBJ2-6 NA TRBV19 TGTGCCAGTAGTATAGATTTAACAAGCTCTGGGGCCAACGTCCTGACTTTC CASSIDLTSSGANVLTF
15 TRBD2 TRBJ2-3 NA TRBV5-1 TGCGCCAGCAGCTTTAGCGGGAGGGGAACAGATACGCAGTATTTT CASSFSGRGTDTQYF
13 NA TRBJ1-5 NA TRBV2 TGTGCCAGCAGTTTATCCGGGGATCAGCCCCAGCATTTT CASSLSGDQPQHF
16 TRBD1 TRBJ1-4 NA TRBV6-4 TGTGCCAGCAGTTCCTACAGGGGGCGGTATATTGAAAAACTGTTTTTT CASSSYRGRYIEKLFF
14 NA TRBJ1-5 few TRBV6-5 TGTGCCAGCAGCCCCGGACGGACTAATCAGCCCCAGCATTTT CASSPGRTNQPQHF
15 TRBD1 TRBJ1-1 NA TRBV11-2 TGTGCCAGCAGGGTACAGGGGGCTATGGCCACTGAAGCTTTCTTT CASRVQGAMATEAFF
14 TRBD1 TRBJ2-7 few TRBV28 TGTGCCAGCAGTTCGGGACAGGGGCCTTACGAGCAGTACTTC CASSSGQGPYEQYF
16 NA TRBJ1-3 NA TRBV5-1 TGCGCCAGCAGCTTGGTGGCAGGGCAGGCTGGAAACACCATATATTTT CASSLVAGQAGNTIYF
15 NA TRBJ2-1 NA TRBV27 TGTGCCAGCAGTTTAATGCAGGCTGGGACAAATGAGCAGTTCTTC CASSLMQAGTNEQFF
15 NA TRBJ1-2 NA TRBV28 TGTGCCAGCAGCCCCGAAAAGAACTCCGGAGGTGGCTACACCTTC CASSPEKNSGGGYTF
19 TRBD2 TRBJ2-7 NA TRBV5-4 TGTGCCAGCAGCTTAGAAAGGACTAGGGGAGCGGGTTCCTACTACGAGCAGTACTTC CASSLERTRGAGSYYEQYF
15 NA TRBJ2-3 NA TRBV5-1 TGCGCCAGCAGCTTGGCCCCCGGAGCCACAGATACGCAGTATTTT CASSLAPGATDTQYF
17 TRBD2 TRBJ2-3 once TRBV19 TGTGCCAGTACCCCTCCCCCGTTTAGCGGGAGCACAGATACGCAGTATTTT CASTPPPFSGSTDTQYF
15 TRBD1 TRBJ1-2 NA TRBV7-2 TGTGCCAGCAGCTTAGCGCAGGGGGTAGGCTATGGCTACACCTTC CASSLAQGVGYGYTF
17 TRBD1 TRBJ2-1 NA TRBV25-1 TGTGCCAGCAGTGAAGCGTACGGTAGGGGACAGCACAATGAGCAGTTCTTC CASSEAYGRGQHNEQFF
19 TRBD1 TRBJ2-2 once TRBV28 TGTGCCAGCAGTTTATGGTCAGGTGGGACAGGGGTTAACACCGGGGAGCTGTTTTTT CASSLWSGGTGVNTGELFF
19 TRBD2 TRBJ2-7 once TRBV18 TGTGCCAGCTCACCACCGGGGGCTGGGCCGGGACTAGAACCCTTCGAGCAGTACTTC CASSPPGAGPGLEPFEQYF
13 NA TRBJ2-7 NA TRBV19 TGTGCCAGTAGTATAGTCCAGTCCTACGAGCAGTACTTC CASSIVQSYEQYF
15 TRBD2 TRBJ2-1 NA TRBV11-2 TGTGCCAGCAGCTTTACTAGCGGGAGCTCGAATGAGCAGTTCTTC CASSFTSGSSNEQFF
15 NA TRBJ1-1 NA TRBV7-2 TGTGCCAGCAGCAGGGCGGCAGGCATGAACACTGAAGCTTTCTTT CASSRAAGMNTEAFF
14 TRBD1 TRBJ2-5 NA TRBV5-8 TGTGCCAGCAGCTTGTTCGGGACAGTGGGGACCCAGTACTTC CASSLFGTVGTQYF
13 NA TRBJ1-1 once TRBV28 TGTGCCAGCAGATTTACCAGTGGCACTGAAGCTTTCTTT CASRFTSGTEAFF
11 NA TRBJ1-1 NA TRBV6-4 TGTGCCAGCAGTGATCTAACTGAAGCTTTCTTT CASSDLTEAFF